A single sample is the source of the 5 T cell receptor beta chains below, sequenced in a study of blood T cell repertoires in COVID-19. Generated by immunoSEQ multiplex PCR, the TCRdb table keeps only in-frame clones and is missing some. The sample records about 300,000 clones, more than 75% being singletons. Sample: PBMCs or T cells enriched from blood (not recorded which). All receptors come from a woman between 18 and 29 years old who had recovered from COVID-19.

The chain carries TRBV28 and TRBJ1-5, with 10 bases matching TRBD1. This CDR3 is built from 14 residues. Germline CDR1 and CDR2: MDHEN and SYDVKM. The V gene end was trimmed by 6 bases and the J gene end by 5 bases; junction bases not matched to a gene: 4. CDR3 region: CASSRGTGDQPQHF. The DNA of the CDR3 is TGTGCCAGCAGCCGCGGGACAGGGGATCAGCCCCAGCATTTT.

The V and J genes are TRBV4-1 and TRBJ2-1; D ambiguous. The CDR3 is 13 amino acids. Germline CDR1 is MGHRA and CDR2 is YSYEKL. The V and J ends lost 2 bases and 4 bases respectively, with 6 bases between them. Here the CDR3 reads CASSQKEYNEQFF. The CDR3 DNA follows: TGCGCCAGCAGCCAAAAGGAGTACAATGAGCAGTTCTTC.

This clone was counted many times. The rearrangement uses TRBV5-1 and TRBJ2-2; D may be TRBD2 (6 bases). Germline lookup yields CDR1 SGHRS and CDR2 YFSETQ. V shed 0 bases and J shed 1 base, with 13 bases lying between them. This CDR3 has 17 amino acids. The CDR3 protein is CASSLEGGTMNTGELFF. The CDR3 region has the DNA TGCGCCAGCAGCTTGGAGGGCGGGACCATGAACACCGGGGAGCTGTTTTTT.

This chain links TRBV18 with TRBJ2-3; 8 bases agree with TRBD2. Trimming at V came to 5 bases and at J to 5 bases, leaving 6 bases not matched to a gene. Germline V gene sequence: CDR1 KGHSH, CDR2 LQKENI. The CDR3 sequence is 14 residues long. In nucleotides, the CDR3 is TGTGCCAGCTCAGAAGCGGGAGTAAAAGATACGCAGTATTTT. Translated, it gives CASSEAGVKDTQYF.

There are a few counts of this clone. V usage is TRBV2 and J usage is TRBJ2-7; TRBD2 is a possible D gene (7 bases). Trimming took 7 bases from V and 3 from J, leaving 16 bases between them. The length of the CDR3 is 14 residues. In germline, CDR1 is SNHLY, CDR2 FYNNEI. The DNA for the CDR3 is TGTGCCAGCACCCCTTTAGGGGGGGGCTACGAGCAGTACTTC. This gives the protein CASTPLGGGYEQYF.